This T cell receptor (beta chain) was obtained from a study of brain T cells in children with intractable seizures. Time point in this sample: blood from clinic visit 5 months post-surgery; TSC patient then seizure free. The CDR3 loop spans 16 amino acids. Germline V CDR1 and CDR2: SGHRS, YFSETQ. Trimming took 0 bases from V and 2 from J, leaving 11 bases between them. This clone was found a few times. Produced via immunoSEQ multiplex PCR; TCRdb's table is partial and in-frame only. The repertoire includes about 340,000 clones, about 94% of them detected once, and about 5.8% sits in the top ten. The chain uses TRBV5-1 and TRBJ2-2; D call uncertain. The specimen comprised peripheral blood, sampled more than 4 months after surgery. This TCR came from a boy under two years old with tuberous sclerosis and intractable seizures. The CDR3 bases are TGCGCCAGCAGCTTGGTAGGCCAAATTAACACCGGGGAGCTGTTTTTT. Amino acid sequence: CASSLVGQINTGELFF.